This is a list of T cell receptor beta chains from one sample in a study of T cells in Graves' hyperthyroidism and ophthalmopathy. MiXCR, applied by TCRdb to the multiplex PCR reads, yields one record per CDR3 protein. In the table there are 410,000 or so distinct CDR3 sequences, over 12% of which are singletons. The material sequenced was blood. These receptors came from a man aged 18 to 29 with Graves' ophthalmopathy. CDR3s include the opening cysteine and the closing phenylalanine or tryptophan. The D gene is left open where the match is weak. Some rows have no size entry. The others give once, few or many, or a class for an expanded clone.

J	D	V	size	DNA	CDR3
TRBJ2-5	TRBD1	TRBV9	.	TGTGCCAGCAGCGTAGTAGGGACAGGGGGAGAGACCCAGTACTTC	CASSVVGTGGETQYF
TRBJ1-1	TRBD1	TRBV7-6	.	TGTGCCAGCAGCGAGACAGGGGGGGCGCCTGAAGCTTTCTTT	CASSETGGAPEAFF
TRBJ2-7	TRBD1	TRBV12-3/TRBV12-4	.	TGTGCCAGCAGCCTCCACCGGGACAGGGGGCTGGGCGAGCAGTACTTC	CASSLHRDRGLGEQYF
TRBJ2-7	.	TRBV20-1	.	TGCAGTGCTAGAGATAGGGGCCTTGAGCAGTACTTC	CSARDRGLEQYF
TRBJ1-1	.	TRBV12-3/TRBV12-4	many	TGTGCCAGCAGTTTTACAGCAGAGAACACTGAAGCTTTCTTT	CASSFTAENTEAFF
TRBJ2-1	.	TRBV2	few	TGTGCCAGCAGGGGTTACTCCTACAATGAGCAGTTCTTC	CASRGYSYNEQFF
TRBJ1-5	.	TRBV28	.	TGTGCCAGCAGGGCCTTAAATGGCAATCAGCCCCAGCATTTT	CASRALNGNQPQHF
TRBJ1-1	.	TRBV24-1	many	TGTGCCACCAGTGAAAACAGGGACGGTGAAGCTTTCTTT	CATSENRDGEAFF
TRBJ2-5	.	TRBV6-1	many	TGTGCCAGCAGTGTTCCGGACAGCCAAGAGACCCAGTACTTC	CASSVPDSQETQYF
TRBJ1-2	.	TRBV28	many	TGTGCCAGCAGTTCCCAGGGTTTGGGCGGCTACACCTTC	CASSSQGLGGYTF
TRBJ2-4	.	TRBV5-4	few	TGCCGCAAATTTCTGGGAAACATTCAGTACTTC	CRKFLGNIQYF
TRBJ2-3	.	TRBV6-4	.	TGTGCCAGCAACCGGGAACCAGGAAGCGCAGATACGCAGTATTTT	CASNREPGSADTQYF
TRBJ2-3	.	TRBV6-1	many	TGTGCCAGCAGTCTGTCCAGGGGGGGGGCGAGAGATACGCAGTATTTT	CASSLSRGGARDTQYF
TRBJ2-7	.	TRBV24-1	many	TGTGCCACCAGTGATTTGAAAGGCTACGAGCAGTACTTC	CATSDLKGYEQYF
TRBJ2-1	.	TRBV2	few	TGTGCCACCGATGGGGCCCAAAGGAATGAGCAGTTCTTC	CATDGAQRNEQFF
TRBJ2-7	TRBD2	TRBV28	many	TGTGCCAGCAACCTCGGACTAGCGGGAATATTCTACGAGCAGTACTTC	CASNLGLAGIFYEQYF
TRBJ2-5	.	TRBV30	.	TGTGCCTGGAGTGGGGTACTCCCGACCCCAGAGACCCAGTACTTC	CAWSGVLPTPETQYF
TRBJ2-5	.	TRBV29-1	many	TGCAGCGTTGAGGGCCTCAACGTCCAAGAGACCCAGTACTTC	CSVEGLNVQETQYF
TRBJ1-3	.	TRBV3-1	many	TGTGCCAGCAGCCACTACGGGAACACCATATATTTT	CASSHYGNTIYF
TRBJ2-2	.	TRBV11-2	many	TGTGCCAGCAGCTTAATGGGCCTAGCCGGGGAGCTGTTTTTT	CASSLMGLAGELFF
TRBJ2-7	.	TRBV11-2	many	TGTGCCAGCAGCTTAGGGCCAAACGAGCAGTACTTC	CASSLGPNEQYF
TRBJ2-2	.	TRBV7-9	.	TGTGCCAGCAGCCCACAACTCACCGGGGAGCTGTTTTTT	CASSPQLTGELFF
TRBJ1-5	.	TRBV10-3	many	TGTGCCATCAGCGGGGGGCCTAATCAGCCCCAGCATTTT	CAISGGPNQPQHF
TRBJ2-3	.	TRBV20-1	few	TGCAGTGCTAGTATGGGAGGGGGGGCAGATACGCAGTATTTT	CSASMGGGADTQYF
TRBJ2-1	TRBD2	TRBV30	few	TGTGCCTGGAGTGGGACTAGCGGGGGGTTTTACAATGAGCAGTTCTTC	CAWSGTSGGFYNEQFF
TRBJ2-3	.	TRBV3-1	many	TGTGCCAGCAGCCAATCTTTTGGGGGATCCCTTGAGGCAGATACGCAGTATTTT	CASSQSFGGSLEADTQYF
TRBJ2-1	TRBD2	TRBV24-1	many	TGTGCCACCAGTGAACCCGGGACTAGCGGGGAAGTCTACAATGAGCAGTTCTTC	CATSEPGTSGEVYNEQFF
TRBJ2-5	.	TRBV12-3/TRBV12-4	few	TGTGCCAGCAGTGGCGGGAAAGAGACCCAGTACTTC	CASSGGKETQYF
TRBJ2-3	.	TRBV7-9	many	TGTGCCAGCAGCTTAGTCAGGCCGGGCAGTCGCACAGATACGCAGTATTTT	CASSLVRPGSRTDTQYF
TRBJ1-1	.	TRBV3-1	many	TGTGCCAGCAGCCAAGGCGCGGGGAACACTGAAGCTTTCTTT	CASSQGAGNTEAFF
TRBJ1-1	.	TRBV6-1	.	TGTGCCAGCAGCCCGTCCGGGGGGTCTGGAACTTTCTTT	CASSPSGGSGTFF
TRBJ1-1	.	TRBV13	many	TGTGCCAGCAGCACGGACAGCTACACTGAAGCTTTCTTT	CASSTDSYTEAFF
TRBJ1-5	TRBD1	TRBV29-1	many	TGCAGCGCAAGACAGGGTGGGCAGCCCCAGCATTTT	CSARQGGQPQHF
TRBJ1-2	.	TRBV20-1	few	TGCAGTGCTAGAGCCCGCCCCGGGGGCCTAAACTATGGCTACACCTTC	CSARARPGGLNYGYTF
TRBJ1-1	.	TRBV7-6	many	TGTGCCAGCAGTCGCCCTTACTCTGAAGCTTTCTTT	CASSRPYSEAFF
TRBJ1-1	.	TRBV12-3/TRBV12-4	many	TGTGCCAGCAGGAAAGGGTGGAACACTGAAGCTTTCTTT	CASRKGWNTEAFF
TRBJ2-3	.	TRBV20-1	few	TGCAGTGCTAGGGGGGGCCTCGCCACAGATACGCAGTATTTT	CSARGGLATDTQYF
TRBJ2-5	TRBD1	TRBV6-1	many	TGTGCCAGCAGTGTACAGGGGGTGGTTGTGGAGACCCAGTACTTC	CASSVQGVVVETQYF
TRBJ2-2	.	TRBV6-1	.	TGTGCCAGCAGTGGGGGACGGTACACCGGGGAGCTGTTTTTT	CASSGGRYTGELFF
TRBJ1-6	.	TRBV19	few	TGTGCCAGTAGTCCGACCACGGGTTACTCCTATAATTCACCCCTCCACTTT	CASSPTTGYSYNSPLHF
TRBJ1-3	TRBD1	TRBV27	.	TGTGCCAGCAGACAGGGGTCCGCCGGAAACACCATATATTTT	CASRQGSAGNTIYF
TRBJ2-3	.	TRBV6-1	few	TGTGCCAGCACCCTGGAGGACACATATACGCAGTATTTT	CASTLEDTYTQYF
TRBJ2-7	TRBD2	TRBV11-2	many	TGTGCCAGCAGCTTAGCTCTAGCGGGAGACTCTTCCGAGCAGTACTTC	CASSLALAGDSSEQYF
TRBJ1-5	.	TRBV6-1	many	TGTGCCAGCAGCCGGGGTACTTTCAGCAATCAGCCCCAGCATTTT	CASSRGTFSNQPQHF
TRBJ2-3	.	TRBV2	.	TGTAGCTCCGGATTGGTAGAGACGCAGTATTTT	CSSGLVETQYF
TRBJ2-5	TRBD1	TRBV6-1	.	TGTGCCAGCTCACTTGACAGGGGAGACCGACAAGAGACCCAGTACTTC	CASSLDRGDRQETQYF
TRBJ2-7	.	TRBV11-2	many	TGTGCCAGCAGCTTAGTTTTCAGGGAAAAGCAGTACTTC	CASSLVFREKQYF
TRBJ2-2	.	TRBV7-9	few	TGTGCCAGCAGCTTGGGACGGGTATCCGGGACTTCGAACACCGGGGAGCTGTTTTTT	CASSLGRVSGTSNTGELFF
TRBJ1-2	.	TRBV5-1	.	TGCGCCAGCACCCCCGGGACTCCATATGGCTACACCTTC	CASTPGTPYGYTF
TRBJ2-7	.	TRBV3-1	.	TGTGCCAGCAGCCGGCAGGGACTCGTTGGGGAGCAGTACTTC	CASSRQGLVGEQYF
TRBJ2-4	TRBD2	TRBV7-9	many	TGTGCCAGCAGCTTGGGGACTAGCGGGAGGAACATTCAGTACTTC	CASSLGTSGRNIQYF